The entry that follows covers one TCR beta chain sequence. What this receptor recognizes is not known. No quality values exist for individual bases; no much larger clone is one base distant. The cohort was made up of several hundred healthy bone marrow donors. At the time of sampling, all cohort members were nominally healthy, though unrecorded immune exposures were likely present. The donor was CMV seronegative and was included in the group of hundreds of seronegative cohort members. A peripheral blood sample was provided by each donor, and peripheral blood mononuclear cells were used for TCR beta sequencing. The Qiagen DNeasy Blood Extraction Kit was used to extract genomic DNA from the blood cell samples. Libraries were prepared through the immunoSEQ multiplex PCR assay. For the multiplex PCR, a mixture combining 60 forward primers for TCR Vbeta segments and 13 reverse primers for TCR Jbeta segments was used. The CDR3 region of rearranged TCR beta genes was amplified from genomic DNA by a multiplex PCR assay. Amplified TCR beta libraries were sequenced as 87-base-pair reads on the Illumina HiSeq System. The authors processed their data as follows. A later analysis tallied tens of millions of unique TCR beta chains across the 700 or so repertoires, and some 10 million of those chains were shared by two or more donors. A nearest-neighbor algorithm error-corrected the raw reads and collapsed the reads into unique sequences, merging closely related sequences to remove PCR and sequencing errors. Alignment of CDR3 sequences to IMGT reference sequences was used to assign V, D and J gene segments. Each retained sequence needed at least a six-nucleotide match to both a V gene segment and a J gene segment. Rearrangements were called productive when the CDR3 lacked stop codons and stayed in frame with V and J; all others were non-productive. Following IMGT convention, CDR3 was defined as the stretch from the second conserved V-encoded cysteine up to the conserved J-encoded phenylalanine. Sequences without an unambiguous match to a single V gene segment were excluded from the earlier analysis of 587 of the donors. An earlier analysis of under 750 of the donors called V segments functional above 56.7% productive rearrangements and segregating when the between-donor standard deviation exceeded 5%. To diagnose cytomegalovirus status from the catalog of TCR beta chain sequences, a statistical classification framework was built. A later analysis assigned V and J genes by comparing TCR nucleotide sequences with IMGT/GENE-DB human TR gene sequences. The TCRdist pipeline was used in a later analysis to assign CDR3 sequences and most-parsimonious VDJ recombination scenarios. A later analysis defined each TCR beta chain by its CDR3 amino acid sequence plus V-gene family, and excluded reads lacking a unique V-gene family. A later analysis removed 592 highly shared, low-generation-probability nucleotide sequences to deal with suspected cross-contamination and a sequencing artifact. In a later analysis, a clonal expansion index for each public chain was calculated from normalized within-repertoire ranks of inferred template counts. Generation probabilities in a later analysis came from a VDJ recombination model fitted to out-of-frame rearrangements, and those results were checked against IGoR. In a later analysis, TCR-TCR, TCR-HLA and TCR-CMV co-occurrence was scored with hypergeometric tests, and a repertoire-size bias correction was applied to TCR pairs. A later analysis estimated false discovery rates by permuting HLA or CMV assignments 20 times. In a later analysis, co-occurring TCRs were grouped with DBSCAN, and TCRdist sequence similarity was added when clustering was performed within HLA-allele-positive subsets. Repertoires with fewer than 30,000 or more than 120,000 public chains, plus five repertoires with anomalous nucleotide sharing, were excluded from co-occurrence clustering. TCRdb re-hosts the immuneACCESS table, in-frame sequences only. Its copies lack some clones; in the studies checked, an unresolved V gene accounts for under half of them, and the cause for the rest is not known. For V, J and clone size, that table is used; D and trimming come from the DNA. Present in this sample are about 110,000 clones, around 86% of which were seen just once. 1.5% to 2% of the sample belongs to the ten largest clones.

V drops 4 bases and J drops 7 bases, leaving 11 bases in between. The germline V gene (reference sequence) supplies CDR1 LNHNV and CDR2 YYDKDF. Taken from cysteine to phenylalanine, the CDR3 has 13 residues. The entry retains the CDR3 DNA only, 39 bases that are in frame from base 1. The data were taken from a study of cytomegalovirus exposure and HLA in healthy donors (dated by TCRdb to between 2016 and 2019). General notes on the study: According to an earlier analysis of a few hundred of the donors, 150 million to 200 million T cells yielded 117 million unique TCR beta sequences and around 300 Gb of sequence data. Rather than using new phenotypic data, the later analysis identified candidate immune exposures from TCR beta sequences and from how often those sequences occurred across donors. A separate validation cohort of roughly 130 different subjects was used in addition to the roughly 670-subject first cohort. Donor age, sex, ethnicity and CMV serostatus were collected together with the repertoire data. The study profiled the T cell repertoires of around 700 subjects by immunosequencing and related them to cytomegalovirus serostatus. Typing coverage differed by locus: A, B, C, DRB1 and DQB1 were typed in about 620-630 donors, DQA1 in about 500, DPA1 in 600 to 610, and DPB1 in 450 to 490. To predict cytomegalovirus infection status, the study brought together high-throughput TCR immunosequencing, statistical association of individual TCRs with disease status, and machine learning. Of the roughly 420 genotyped donors, 65% to 90% were placed in the genetic ancestry cluster associated with self-reported Caucasian donors. To decide whether each TCR beta V gene segment behaved as functional or pseudogenic, an earlier analysis of approximately 620 of the donors relied on high-throughput TCR beta sequencing. Across around 400 genotyped donors of the cohort, an average of approximately 200,000 unique TCR beta nucleotide sequences per donor were sequenced, and about a sixth of those sequences were non-productive. An early release that covered several hundred HLA-typed donors contained approximately 300 gigabases of sequencing data and roughly 84 million unique TCR sequences. Both class I and class II loci were covered by HLA typing, at four-digit resolution. The aim of the study was to test whether cataloging public T cell receptors could identify signatures of past pathogen exposure. All discovery cohort repertoires had been generated on a single sequencing platform. A later genetic analysis took genome-wide SNP genotypes for about 55% of the 666 donors and used that subset as a discovery cohort. A later analysis re-analyzed previously published TCR beta repertoires from 500 to 700 donors and added high-resolution HLA genotyping to study TCR occurrence patterns. Four or five DR-DQ haplotypes were treated as single units for association and clustering because of strong linkage in the cohort.

The paper's findings and limits, for the study overall: In a later analysis, some 18,000 TCR beta sequences were associated with specific HLA alleles at a false discovery rate of 0.05. According to a later analysis, TCR association rates differed among HLA loci, with DRB1 alleles showing the most associated TCRs and HLA-C alleles showing the fewest. Strong co-occurrence of HLA alleles, especially DR and DQ, made assigning TCR associations to individual alleles difficult. The presence/absence analyses assumed that sequencing depth was roughly uniform across donors, and that assumption may not be true. This cohort had only TCR beta chains sequenced, and the lack of alpha or paired-chain data limited which features could be detected. The authors suggested that the approach could potentially be extended to other disease states and immunological phenotypes. For the cohort, immune exposure information was limited to CMV serostatus. Because HLA typing was unavailable for some donors at each locus, only the typed subset was used in association tests. The study gave a list of roughly 150 TCR beta chains associated with cytomegalovirus. According to a later analysis, most CMV-associated TCR beta chains appeared to be HLA-restricted, and the HLA associations seemed to be driven largely by CMV exposure. In an earlier analysis of around 600 of the donors, most TCR beta V segments were observed in productive rearrangements about 87% or about 30% of the time, broadly matching IMGT annotations. Because counts were too low, 15 or so rarely observed V segments, including chromosome 9 orphons, were excluded from the earlier analysis of around 640 of the donors. The sequencing pipeline was judged likely to have produced a cluster of highly shared sequence variants as a technical artifact. According to a later analysis, parvovirus B19, influenza, CMV and Epstein-Barr virus appeared linked to several top co-occurrence clusters. A further reported finding was that TCR beta sequences accurately predicted the HLA-A and HLA-B alleles for most subjects in the first cohort. In a later genetic analysis, fewer N-insertions in productive TCRs were reported among donors in an Asian-associated ancestry cluster than the roughly 640-donor mean. The classifier was reported to diagnose cytomegalovirus status with high specificity and sensitivity in both the original and validation cohorts. In vitro tests confirmed that a few of the cytomegalovirus-associated TCR beta chains recognize cytomegalovirus antigens. In a later analysis, HLA-associated TCR beta chains were found to be more clonally expanded and to have lower generation probabilities than equally common non-associated chains. While some public TCRs were present in many individuals, most TCR sequences turned up only very rarely across donors. A later genetic analysis associated a missense DCLRE1C variant with V-gene and J-gene trimming of TCR beta chains, and an independent cohort replicated the association. Correlated functional status among segregating V segments might reflect linkage disequilibrium, but an unknown experimental factor could not be ruled out. Some IMGT-functional V segments, including TRBV6-2 and TRBV6-3, could not be told apart with the 87-base-pair reads, so those segments were excluded.

Recombination connected TRBV15 to TRBJ1-5, with the D gene not clear enough to name. Specimen: PBMCs. This TCR was recovered from a man aged 35-49 years in good health and CMV-seronegative. The DNA reads as follows: TGTGCCACCAGCACCCGAGGAGGCCAGCCCCAGCATTTT. This sequence encodes CATSTRGGQPQHF. With all but the CDR3 taken from the reference TRBV15 and TRBJ1-5 genes, the full variable domain is: DAMVIQNPRYQVTQFGKPVTLSCSQTLNHNVMYWYQQKSSQAPKLLFHYYDKDFNNEADTPDNFQSRRPNTSFCFLDIRSPGLGDTAMYLCATSTRGGQPQHFGDGTRLSIL.